This T cell receptor (beta chain) was recorded in a study of cytomegalovirus exposure and HLA in healthy donors (TCRdb year 2017). Background for the entire study: In an earlier analysis of 587 of the donors, approximately 300 Gb of sequence data and 117 million unique TCR beta sequences from roughly 180 million T cells were reported. An early release that covered several hundred HLA-typed donors contained about 300 gigabases of sequencing data and tens of millions of unique TCR sequences. The genetic ancestry cluster associated with self-reported Caucasian donors included 81% of the 398 genotyped donors. The study was designed to test whether signatures of past pathogen exposure could be identified by cataloging public T cell receptors. Using immunosequencing, the study profiled T cell repertoires from around 670 subjects and related those repertoires to cytomegalovirus serostatus. A separate validation cohort of some 130 different subjects was used in addition to the roughly 720-subject first cohort. The study combined high-throughput TCR immunosequencing, statistical association of individual TCRs with disease status, and machine learning to predict cytomegalovirus infection status. To study patterns of TCR occurrence, a later analysis re-analyzed previously published TCR beta repertoires from more than 550 donors and added high-resolution HLA genotyping. The later analysis used no new phenotypic data to find candidate immune exposures, relying instead on TCR beta sequences and their occurrence across donors. In an earlier analysis of more than 550 of the donors, high-throughput TCR beta sequencing was used to judge whether each TCR beta V gene segment behaved as functional or pseudogenic. Donor age, sex, ethnicity and CMV serostatus were collected together with the repertoire data. In a later genetic analysis, genome-wide SNP genotypes for about 55% of the 666 donors were used, and that subset was treated as a discovery cohort. Every discovery cohort repertoire had been produced on one sequencing platform. Class I and class II HLA loci were covered by the typing at four-digit resolution. The number of typed donors differed by locus: about 629-630 for A, B, C, DRB1 and DQB1; approximately 520 for DQA1; 600 to 610 for DPA1; and some 430 for DPB1. About five DR-DQ haplotypes were handled as single units for association and clustering because linkage in the cohort was strong. Among 398 genotyped donors of the cohort, an average of around 240,000 unique TCR beta nucleotide sequences were sequenced per donor, roughly 20% of them non-productive. Summary of the overall study and its limitations: This cohort had only TCR beta chains sequenced, and the lack of alpha or paired-chain data limited which features could be detected. While some public TCRs were present in many individuals, most TCR sequences turned up only very rarely across donors. Immune exposure information for the cohort was limited to CMV serostatus. It was suggested by the authors that the approach could potentially be generalized to other disease states and immunological phenotypes. The sequencing pipeline was judged likely to have produced a cluster of highly shared sequence variants as a technical artifact. In a later genetic analysis, a missense DCLRE1C variant was associated with V-gene and J-gene trimming of TCR beta chains, and the association was replicated in an independent cohort. The earlier analysis of 587 of the donors excluded some 16 rarely observed V segments, including chromosome 9 orphons, because counts were too low. In both the original and validation cohorts, the classifier was reported to diagnose cytomegalovirus status with high specificity and sensitivity. Because HLA typing was missing for some donors at each locus, association tests included only the typed subset. Compared with the approximately 710-donor mean, donors in an Asian-associated ancestry cluster had fewer N-insertions in productive TCRs, according to a later genetic analysis. When HLA alleles, especially DR and DQ, strongly co-occurred, TCR associations were difficult to assign to individual alleles. Broadly in line with IMGT annotations, most TCR beta V segments showed up in productive rearrangements about 87% or about 30% of the time in an earlier analysis of a few hundred of the donors. A later analysis reported that several top co-occurrence clusters appeared linked to parvovirus B19, influenza, CMV and Epstein-Barr virus. Sequencing depth was assumed to be roughly uniform across donors in the presence/absence analyses, though that assumption may not hold. Correlated functional status among segregating V segments might be attributable to linkage disequilibrium, but an unknown experimental factor could not be ruled out. Compared with equally common non-associated chains, HLA-associated TCR beta chains in a later analysis were more clonally expanded and had lower generation probabilities. The study listed 170 or so TCR beta chains as associated with cytomegalovirus. In a later analysis, most CMV-associated TCR beta chains were found to appear HLA-restricted, with HLA associations seemingly driven largely by CMV exposure. A further reported finding was that TCR beta sequences accurately predicted the HLA-A and HLA-B alleles for most subjects in the first cohort. At a false discovery rate of 0.05, a later analysis linked about 17,000 TCR beta sequences to specific HLA alleles. Three of the identified cytomegalovirus-associated TCR beta chains were confirmed in vitro to be specific for cytomegalovirus antigens. A later analysis found that TCR association rates varied across HLA loci, with DRB1 alleles showing the most associated TCRs and HLA-C alleles the fewest.

About this clone itself: Its antigen remains undetermined.

Libraries were constructed by the immunoSEQ multiplex PCR assay. For the multiplex PCR, a mixture combining 60 forward primers for TCR Vbeta segments and 13 reverse primers for TCR Jbeta segments was used. The CDR3 region of rearranged TCR beta genes was amplified from genomic DNA with a multiplex PCR assay. The Illumina HiSeq System was used to sequence the amplified TCR beta libraries as 87-base-pair reads. Per the authors' processing: A later analysis counted about 80 million unique TCR beta chains across the 550 to 700 repertoires, and some 11 million of these chains were shared by at least two donors. A nearest-neighbor algorithm error-corrected the raw reads and collapsed the reads into unique sequences, merging closely related sequences to remove PCR and sequencing errors. V, D and J gene segments were assigned by aligning CDR3 sequences to IMGT reference sequences. Each retained sequence needed at least a six-nucleotide match to both a V gene segment and a J gene segment. Rearrangements were classified as productive when the CDR3 lacked stop codons and remained in frame with V and J, and all other rearrangements were classified as non-productive. CDR3 was defined by IMGT convention, running from the second conserved V-encoded cysteine to the conserved J-encoded phenylalanine. The earlier analysis of roughly 590 of the donors excluded any sequence lacking an unambiguous match to a single V gene segment. An earlier analysis of roughly 590 of the donors called V segments functional above 56.7% productive rearrangements and segregating when the between-donor standard deviation exceeded 5%. A statistical classification framework was built for diagnosing cytomegalovirus status from the catalog of TCR beta chain sequences. In a later analysis, TCR nucleotide sequences were compared against IMGT/GENE-DB human TR gene sequences so that V and J genes could be assigned. A later analysis assigned CDR3 sequences and most-parsimonious VDJ recombination scenarios with the TCRdist pipeline. In a later analysis, every TCR beta chain was defined by the combination of its CDR3 amino acid sequence and its V-gene family, and reads without a unique V-gene family were dropped. As a way to deal with suspected cross-contamination and a sequencing artifact, a later analysis dropped hundreds of nucleotide sequences that were highly shared and had low generation probability. For each public chain, a later analysis derived a clonal expansion index from normalized ranks of inferred template counts within each repertoire. In a later analysis, generation probabilities were computed using a VDJ recombination model fitted to out-of-frame rearrangements, and the results were checked against IGoR. In a later analysis, TCR-TCR, TCR-HLA and TCR-CMV co-occurrence was scored with hypergeometric tests, and a repertoire-size bias correction was applied to TCR pairs. False discovery rates were estimated in a later analysis by permuting HLA or CMV assignments 20 times. In a later analysis, co-occurring TCRs were grouped using DBSCAN, and TCRdist sequence similarity was added for clustering within HLA-allele-positive subsets. Repertoires with fewer than 30,000 or more than 120,000 public chains were left out of co-occurrence clustering, as were four to six repertoires with anomalous nucleotide sharing. TCRdb mirrors the immuneACCESS table, restricted to in-frame sequences. Some clones are absent from its copies; in checked studies, under half trace to an unresolved V gene, and the reason for the others is unknown. That table gives V, J and clone size, and the DNA gave D and trimming. The data table for this sample lists 150,000 to 200,000 clones. The top ten hold about 6.5% of the sample.

The cohort consisted of 670 or so healthy bone marrow donors. All cohort members were sampled while nominally healthy, although unrecorded immune exposures were likely present. The donor tested CMV seronegative and was one of the 352 seronegative cohort members. Each donor provided a peripheral blood sample, and peripheral blood mononuclear cells were used for TCR beta sequencing. The Qiagen DNeasy Blood Extraction Kit was used to extract genomic DNA from the blood cell samples. This sequence was found in a man aged 30 to 45 in good health and CMV-seronegative. The material sequenced was PBMCs.

The DNA is TGTGCCAGCAGTTATTTAGGGAGGGGCAATGAGCAGTTCTTC. This sequence encodes CASSYLGRGNEQFF. In this chain, TRBV6-1 is recombined with TRBJ2-1; 7 bases in the middle match TRBD2. CDR1 and CDR2 are drawn from the germline V gene: MNHNS, SASEGT. The CDR3 sequence holds 14 residues, the cysteine and phenylalanine included. The DNA shown is the 42-base CDR3, in frame from base 1. Clipping removes 5 bases from V and 6 bases from J, with 7 as the unmatched junction base count.